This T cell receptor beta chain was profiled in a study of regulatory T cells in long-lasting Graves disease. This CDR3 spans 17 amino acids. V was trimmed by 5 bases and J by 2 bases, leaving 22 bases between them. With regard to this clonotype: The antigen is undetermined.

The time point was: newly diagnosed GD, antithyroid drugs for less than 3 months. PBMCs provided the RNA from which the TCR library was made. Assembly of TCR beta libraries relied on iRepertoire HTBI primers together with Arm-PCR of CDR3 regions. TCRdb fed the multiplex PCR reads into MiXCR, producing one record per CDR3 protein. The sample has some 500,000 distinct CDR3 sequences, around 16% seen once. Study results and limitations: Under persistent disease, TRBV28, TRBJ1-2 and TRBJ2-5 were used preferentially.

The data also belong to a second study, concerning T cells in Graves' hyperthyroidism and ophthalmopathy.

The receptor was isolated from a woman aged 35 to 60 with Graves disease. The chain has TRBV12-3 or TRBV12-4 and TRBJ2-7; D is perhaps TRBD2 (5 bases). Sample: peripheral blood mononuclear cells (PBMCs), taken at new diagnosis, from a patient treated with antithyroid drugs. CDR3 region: CASSTKAWQLGTYEQYF. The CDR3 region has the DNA TGTGCCAGCAGTACCAAAGCATGGCAACTAGGTACCTACGAGCAGTACTTC.